The clone carrying this TCR beta chain was observed a few times. Its antigen is unidentified. This record belongs to a study of cytomegalovirus exposure and HLA in healthy donors. The study, taken as a whole, reports: 87-base-pair reads could not separate some V segments, including TRBV6-2 and TRBV6-3. CMV serostatus was the only immune exposure information that was available. An ancestry cluster, one associated with Asian ancestry, reportedly showed fewer N-insertions than the 666-donor mean in a later analysis. V- and J-gene trimming in TCR beta was tied to a missense DCLRE1C variant by an analysis performed later.

The J segment lost 0 bases and the V segment lost 5 bases, leaving 18 bases of the junction unmatched. The CDR3 has 19 residues. The germline CDR1 and CDR2 sequences are SGHTA and FQGNSA. Primers included in the PCR were 60 Vbeta and 13 Jbeta primers. Libraries were prepared by immunoSEQ multiplex PCR; TCRdb keeps only in-frame clonotypes and omits some of them. The table includes roughly 65,000 clones, about 80% detected once. This TCR was sampled from a woman aged 25-40 years in good health and CMV-seronegative. Sequencing input: PBMCs. V gene TRBV7-2 combines with J gene TRBJ2-7; TRBD2 matches 8 bases. The CDR3 DNA follows: TGTGCCAGCAGCGTAACCCGGTTAGCGGGGACCAAGAACTCCTACGAGCAGTACTTC. It translates to CASSVTRLAGTKNSYEQYF. The entire variable domain, with the rest obtained from reference TRBV7-2 and TRBJ2-7, is as follows: GAGVSQSPSNKVTEKGKDVELRCDPISGHTALYWYRQSLGQGLEFLIYFQGNSAPDKSGLPSDRFSAERTGGSVSTLTIQRTQQEDSAVYLCASSVTRLAGTKNSYEQYFGPGTRLTVT.